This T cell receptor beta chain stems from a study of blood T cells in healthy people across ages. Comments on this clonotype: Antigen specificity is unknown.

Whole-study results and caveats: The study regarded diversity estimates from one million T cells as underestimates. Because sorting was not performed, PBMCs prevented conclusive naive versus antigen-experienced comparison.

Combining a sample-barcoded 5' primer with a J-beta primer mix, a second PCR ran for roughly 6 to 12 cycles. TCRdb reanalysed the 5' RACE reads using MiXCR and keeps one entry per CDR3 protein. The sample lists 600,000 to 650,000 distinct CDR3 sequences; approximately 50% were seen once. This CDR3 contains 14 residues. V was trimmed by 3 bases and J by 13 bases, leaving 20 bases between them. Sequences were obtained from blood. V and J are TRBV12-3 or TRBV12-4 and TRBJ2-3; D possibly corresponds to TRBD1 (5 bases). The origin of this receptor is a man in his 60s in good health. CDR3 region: CASSFRVAGDMEYF. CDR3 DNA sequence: TGTGCCAGCAGTTTCAGGGTGGCCGGAGATATGGAGTATTTT.